Listed here is a single T cell receptor (beta chain). No antigen is known for it. A second PCR of roughly 7 to 11 cycles used a sample-barcoded 5' primer and a J-beta primer mix. TCRdb reprocessed the 5' RACE reads via MiXCR and lists one record per CDR3 protein. The table has about 730,000 distinct CDR3 sequences, more than 40% seen once; the top ten hold 20% to 25%. These data belong to a study of blood T cells in healthy people across ages. Findings and caveats of the study: Getting older went along with TCR beta diversity per million T cells dropping roughly linearly.

The CDR3 loop spans 16 amino acids. Germline values: CDR1 DFQATT, CDR2 SNEGSKA (reference sequence). Losses at the gene ends were 3 bases for V and 4 bases for J; bases not matched to a gene: 12. Sequencing input: blood. The sequence was collected from a woman in her sixties in good health. The rearrangement uses TRBV20-1 and TRBJ1-2, with 9 bases aligning to TRBD1. This chain's CDR3 is CSASPGQGNKVYGYTF. The CDR3 DNA sequence: TGCAGTGCTAGTCCCGGACAGGGGAACAAAGTCTATGGCTACACCTTC.